Sequencing of this T cell receptor (beta chain) was carried out in a study of blood T cell repertoires in COVID-19. Study-wide context: Sample material is recorded as cDNA or gDNA derived from T cells, B-cell-depleted T cells, or PBMCs.

This clone came up a few times. Methods used by the authors: Reference gene primer amplification in the assay estimated nucleated cell counts. Here immunoSEQ multiplex PCR was the method, and the copy in TCRdb shows in-frame clones only, minus some. D and trimming come from the DNA, and the V and J calls and clone size come from that table. In the table there are about 90,000 clones, roughly 90% of which are singletons. The germline V gene has CDR1 SGHAT and CDR2 FQNNGV. The CDR3 loop spans 16 amino acids. Trimming removed 0 bases from V and 8 bases from J, with 14 bases in between. The TCR sequence derives from a woman in her sixties or seventies with acute or convalescent COVID-19. Sequencing was done on a sample of peripheral blood. The chain is built from TRBV11-2 and TRBJ1-6, with a tentative D call TRBD1 (6 bases). The CDR3 bases are TGTGCCAGCAGCTTAGAGGTGGCAGGGGTATATTCACCCCTCCACTTT. As protein: CASSLEVAGVYSPLHF.